This TCR beta chain originates from a study of blood T cells in healthy people across ages. CDR1 SGHAT and CDR2 FQNNGV come from the germline V gene. V lost 5 bases to trimming and J lost 8 bases; unmatched junction nucleotides: 6. This CDR3 comprises 13 residues. With a J-beta primer mix and a sample-barcoded 5' primer, a second PCR ran about 7 to 12 cycles. TCRdb reprocessed the 5' RACE reads with MiXCR, giving one entry per CDR3 protein. The table shows around 1,900,000 distinct CDR3 sequences, with around 40% occurring only once. The TCR originated in a human donor in good health. V gene TRBV11-2 combines with J gene TRBJ1-5, with 7 bases aligning to TRBD1. The specimen was blood. The DNA for the CDR3 is TGTGCCAGCAGCCCAAACAGGGGAAAGCCCCAGCATTTT. Protein sequence: CASSPNRGKPQHF.